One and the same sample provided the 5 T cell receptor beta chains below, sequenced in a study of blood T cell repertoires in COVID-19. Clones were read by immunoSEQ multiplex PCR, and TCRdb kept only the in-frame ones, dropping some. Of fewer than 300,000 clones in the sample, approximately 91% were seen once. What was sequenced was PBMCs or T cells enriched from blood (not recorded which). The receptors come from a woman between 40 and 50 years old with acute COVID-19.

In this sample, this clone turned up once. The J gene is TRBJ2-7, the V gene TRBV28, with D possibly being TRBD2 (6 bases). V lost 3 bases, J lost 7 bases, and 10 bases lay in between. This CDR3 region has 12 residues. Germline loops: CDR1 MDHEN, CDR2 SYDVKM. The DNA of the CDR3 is TGTGCCAGCAGTTTTAACGGGGGTGAGCAGTACTTC. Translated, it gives CASSFNGGEQYF.

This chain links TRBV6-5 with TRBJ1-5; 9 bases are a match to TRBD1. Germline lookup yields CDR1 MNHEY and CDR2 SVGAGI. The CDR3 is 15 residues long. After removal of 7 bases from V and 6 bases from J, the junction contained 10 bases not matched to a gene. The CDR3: CASTPGQGNSQPQHF. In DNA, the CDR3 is TGTGCCAGCACCCCGGGACAGGGTAATAGTCAGCCCCAGCATTTT.

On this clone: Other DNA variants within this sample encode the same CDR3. The CDR3: CASSNRYEQYF. In nucleotides, the CDR3 is TGTGCCAGTAGTAATCGTTACGAGCAGTACTTC. The chain has TRBV19 and TRBJ2-7, with D hard to call. The ends were cut back, 4 bases at V and 4 bases at J, with 5 bases in the middle. CDR3 length: 11 amino acids. Germline V gene lookup returns CDR1 LNHDA and CDR2 SQIVND (reference sequence).

CDR3 in amino acids: CASSFVGGSGYNEQFF. The CDR3 coding sequence is TGTGCCAGCAGCTTCGTCGGGGGGAGCGGGTACAATGAGCAGTTCTTC. The chain joins TRBV11-2 to TRBJ2-1; 7 nucleotides match TRBD2. Germline CDR1 is SGHAT and CDR2 is FQNNGV. Trimming removed 3 bases from V and 4 bases from J; junction bases left unmatched: 9. The length of the CDR3 is 16 residues.

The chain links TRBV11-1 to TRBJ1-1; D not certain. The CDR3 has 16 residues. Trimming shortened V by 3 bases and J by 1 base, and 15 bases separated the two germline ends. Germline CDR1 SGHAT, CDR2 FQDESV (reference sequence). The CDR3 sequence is CASSFYLGVGNTEAFF. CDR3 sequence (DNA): TGTGCCAGCAGCTTTTATCTAGGAGTTGGGAACACTGAAGCTTTCTTT. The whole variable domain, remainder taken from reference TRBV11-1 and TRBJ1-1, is EAEVAQSPRYKITEKSQAVAFWCDPISGHATLYWYRQILGQGPELLVQFQDESVVDDSQLPKDRFSAERLKGVDSTLKIQPAELGDSAMYLCASSFYLGVGNTEAFFGQGTRLTVV.